These 21 T cell receptor beta chains share one sample of origin, sequenced in a study of OX40 agonist ivuxolimab in advanced cancers. The method behind the library was the immunoSEQ multiplex PCR assay. This immuneACCESS table, as held by TCRdb, lists in-frame sequences with V and J called but not all clones. Of the missing ones, under half trace to an unresolved V gene in checked studies; the others have no known cause. The sample table contains over 10,000 clones; only one count was recorded for 80% to 90% of them. The ten biggest clones cover about 40% of the sample. Sequencing used CD4+ or CD8+ T cells sorted from blood, obtained in a trial of the OX40 agonist ivuxolimab. The receptors stem from an adult with an advanced solid tumor such as melanoma, head and neck, liver or kidney cancer.

The chain has TRBV5-4 and TRBJ2-1; the D is unclear. The V and J ends lost 2 bases and 4 bases respectively, with 13 bases between them. The germline gives CDR1 SGHNT, CDR2 YYREEE (reference sequence). CDR3 length equals 15 residues. CDR3 bases: TGTGCCAGCAGCTTAAAACACGGAGATTACAATGAGCAGTTCTTC. Translation gives CASSLKHGDYNEQFF.

This chain links TRBV4-2 with TRBJ2-7; TRBD2 is a possible D gene (5 bases). The ends were cut back, 8 bases at V and 2 bases at J, with 19 bases in the middle. The germline V gene encodes CDR1 LGHNA and CDR2 YNFKEQ. This CDR3 is 15 amino acids long. CDR3 in amino acids: CASSLEDQDTYEQYF. CDR3 DNA sequence: TGTGCCAGCTCCTTGGAGGACCAAGATACCTACGAGCAGTACTTC.

The chain links TRBV27 to TRBJ1-1, with D perhaps TRBD1 (5 bases). The CDR3 loop spans 14 amino acids. V gave up 4 bases and J gave up 1 base, with 10 bases separating them. CDR1 and CDR2 from the germline V gene are MNHEY and SMNVEV (reference sequence). CDR3 in DNA: TGTGCCAGCAGTTCGACGGGGGAGAACACTGAAGCTTTCTTT. Its translation: CASSSTGENTEAFF.

The genes are TRBV7-9 and TRBJ2-7; the match to TRBD1 covers 10 bases. The V and J ends lost 3 bases and 5 bases, in that order; junction bases with no gene match: 1. Germline V gene lookup returns CDR1 SEHNR and CDR2 FQNEAQ (reference sequence). The CDR3 contains 13 residues. CDR3 region: CASSFGQGDEQYF. Here the CDR3 DNA reads TGTGCCAGCAGCTTCGGACAGGGGGACGAGCAGTACTTC.

Remarks on this clone: At one end the junction does not follow the germline gene, possibly because of a read error. The chain uses TRBV7-7 and TRBJ2-1; D perhaps matches TRBD2 (5 bases). This CDR3 comprises 13 residues. CDR1 and CDR2 (germline): SSHAT, FNYEAQ (reference sequence). In DNA form, the CDR3 reads TGTGCTAGCAGCTTAGCGCTAGGCAATGAGCAGTTCTTC. It codes for CASSLALGNEQFF.

This clone occurred a few times. The genes are TRBV7-9 and TRBJ2-7, with TRBD1 identical over 11 bases. CDR1 is SEHNR and CDR2 is FQNEAQ in the germline V gene (reference sequence). This CDR3 comprises 17 residues. Trimming cost V 8 bases and J 3 bases; bases outside gene matches: 15. The CDR3 DNA sequence: TGTGCCAGCCACCCATTACGAACCGGGACAGGGGGCTACGAGCAGTACTTC. Translation: CASHPLRTGTGGYEQYF.

This clone was recorded only once. The chain joins TRBV6-1 to TRBJ2-7; D is undetermined. This CDR3 is 11 amino acids long. Germline values: CDR1 MNHNS, CDR2 SASEGT. V was clipped by 7 bases and J by 2 bases, with 6 bases between them. DNA for the CDR3: TGTGCCAGCATGGCGGCCTACGAGCAGTACTTC. This sequence encodes CASMAAYEQYF.

J is TRBJ2-7 and V is TRBV9; weak D call: TRBD1 (6 bases). V lost 0 bases and J lost 1, with 11 bases in between. The germline V gene has CDR1 SGDLS and CDR2 YYNGEE. CDR3 length: 15 residues. CDR3 in amino acids: CASSVGPDSSYEQYF. In DNA, the CDR3 is TGTGCCAGCAGCGTAGGTCCGGACAGTTCCTACGAGCAGTACTTC.

The chain carries TRBV4-1 and TRBJ1-2; D call uncertain. CDR1 and CDR2 from the germline V gene are MGHRA and YSYEKL. The CDR3 has 13 amino acids. The germline V and J ends were trimmed by 2 bases and 0 bases, with 4 bases remaining between them. The CDR3, as DNA: TGCGCCAGCAGCCAATCCACTAACTATGGCTACACCTTC. This gives the protein CASSQSTNYGYTF.

The V call is TRBV27, the J call TRBJ1-2, with TRBD1 matching over 8 bases. This CDR3 is built from 14 residues. Germline V gives CDR1 MNHEY, CDR2 SMNVEV (reference sequence). J lost 2 bases, V lost 6 bases, and 5 bases had no gene match. CDR3 residues: CASRQGGTNYGYTF. The DNA of the CDR3 is TGTGCCAGCAGACAGGGGGGTACGAACTATGGCTACACCTTC.

V usage is TRBV11-2 and J usage is TRBJ1-1; D is perhaps TRBD1 (6 bases). Trimming pared 8 bases from V and 4 bases from J, leaving 11 bases between. CDR3 length equals 12 residues. Germline V lookup: CDR1 SGHAT, CDR2 FQNNGV. The CDR3, as DNA: TGTGCCAGCTGCATACAGGGCACTGAAGCTTTCTTT. Its protein is CASCIQGTEAFF.

J is TRBJ2-1 and V is TRBV6-4; D possibly uses TRBD1 or TRBD2 (5 bases each). Germline lookup yields CDR1 MRHNA and CDR2 SNTAGT. The CDR3 is 14 residues long. Between the trimmed V and J ends, which lost 4 bases and 0 bases, there was a span of 7 bases. This CDR3 reads CASSGGSSYNEQFF. The CDR3 bases are TGTGCCAGCAGTGGGGGGAGCTCCTACAATGAGCAGTTCTTC.

This rearrangement joins TRBV5-1 to TRBJ2-1, with 7 bases fitting TRBD1. This CDR3 is 13 amino acids long. Germline assignment: CDR1 SGHRS and CDR2 YFSETQ. V lost 7 bases and J lost 6; bases outside the gene matches: 7. Here the CDR3 DNA reads TGCGCCAGCGTTAGAGCAGGGGGCAATGAGCAGTTCTTC. Protein sequence: CASVRAGGNEQFF. Filled out from reference TRBV5-1 and TRBJ2-1, the complete variable domain reads KAGVTQTPRYLIKTRGQQVTLSCSPISGHRSVSWYQQTPGQGLQFLFEYFSETQRNKGNFPGRFSGRQFSNSRSEMNVSTLELGDSALYLCASVRAGGNEQFFGPGTRLTVL.

The gene calls are TRBV28 and TRBJ2-3; D is ambiguous. CDR1 is MDHEN, CDR2 SYDVKM, per germline. The CDR3 spans 14 residues. V was cut by 8 bases and J by 2 bases, with 14 bases left in between. In DNA form, the CDR3 reads TGTGCCAGCGGTAAGGGCAGCATCACAGATACGCAGTATTTT. Translated: CASGKGSITDTQYF. Variable domain in full (rest from reference TRBV28 and TRBJ2-3): DVKVTQSSRYLVKRTGEKVFLECVQDMDHENMFWYRQDPGLGLRLIYFSYDVKMKEKGDIPEGYSVSREKKERFSLILESASTNQTSMYLCASGKGSITDTQYFGPGTRLTVL.

The chain has TRBV4-1 and TRBJ2-7; 7 nucleotides agree with TRBD1. Germline V gene lookup returns CDR1 MGHRA and CDR2 YSYEKL. The CDR3 contains 16 residues. Unmatched junction bases numbered 14, after V lost 3 bases and J lost 6 bases. CDR3 bases: TGCGCCAGCAGCCAGACCACGACAGGGTCCTTAGGCGAGCAGTACTTC. It yields the protein CASSQTTTGSLGEQYF.

This clone was seen just once. The chain uses TRBV11-2 and TRBJ2-5, with 11 bases that match TRBD2. Germline CDR1 SGHAT, CDR2 FQNNGV. After removal of 7 bases from V and 5 bases from J, the junction contained 6 bases not matched to a gene. The CDR3 spans 14 residues. The chain's CDR3 is CASTLSGRAETQYF. In DNA form, the CDR3 reads TGTGCCAGCACCCTTAGCGGGAGGGCGGAGACCCAGTACTTC.

The chain recombines TRBV4-3 with TRBJ2-7, with 7 bases fitting TRBD1. The CDR3 length is 16 residues. From germline, CDR1 is LGHNA and CDR2 YSLEER. J lost 2 bases, V lost 1 base, and 8 bases had no gene match. CDR3 in amino acids: CASSQVWDSSTYEQYF. The CDR3 DNA reads as TGCGCCAGCAGCCAAGTTTGGGACAGCTCTACCTACGAGCAGTACTTC.

The CDR3 protein is CASSPGGYEQYF. The CDR3 nucleotides are TGTGCCAGCAGCCCCGGTGGCTACGAGCAGTACTTC. This rearrangement joins TRBV7-2 to TRBJ2-7; D call uncertain. The CDR3 is 12 amino acids. Germline lookup yields CDR1 SGHTA and CDR2 FQGNSA. Trimming took 5 bases from V and 3 from J, leaving 8 bases between them.

The chain carries TRBV25-1 and TRBJ1-2; D unclear. Germline values: CDR1 MGHDK, CDR2 SYGVNS. The CDR3 is 17 residues long. The V and J ends lost 4 bases and 7 bases respectively, with 25 bases between them. This CDR3 reads CASSGRRLTVEAGGYTF. Written as DNA, the CDR3 is TGTGCCAGCAGTGGTAGGAGACTCACCGTTGAAGCGGGTGGCTACACCTTC.

The J gene is TRBJ2-5, the V gene TRBV15; 8 bases are shared with TRBD1. This CDR3 comprises 13 residues. From germline, CDR1 is LNHNV and CDR2 YYDKDF (reference sequence). V shed 6 bases and J 4 bases; nucleotides not matched to a gene: 4. The CDR3 DNA reads TGTGCCACCAGGGACAGGGTACGAGAGACCCAGTACTTC. This gives the protein CATRDRVRETQYF. Supplemented by reference TRBV15 and TRBJ2-5, the full variable domain reads DAMVIQNPRYQVTQFGKPVTLSCSQTLNHNVMYWYQQKSSQAPKLLFHYYDKDFNNEADTPDNFQSRRPNTSFCFLDIRSPGLGDTAMYLCATRDRVRETQYFGPGTRLLVL.

By sample fraction, this clone is large. This chain's CDR3 is CASSSSLDPSYNEQFF. For the CDR3, the DNA is TGTGCCAGCAGCTCCTCACTCGACCCCTCCTACAATGAGCAGTTCTTC. The chain couples TRBV7-9 to TRBJ2-1; D is unclear. Trimming left V 4 bases short and J 0 bases short, with 13 bases between. The germline V gene encodes CDR1 SEHNR and CDR2 FQNEAQ (reference sequence). CDR3 size: 16 residues.